A selection of T cell receptor beta chains follows, all from one sample in a study of blood T cell repertoires in COVID-19. The protocol was immunoSEQ multiplex PCR, while the TCRdb copy is restricted to in-frame clones and leaves out a portion. The data contain 230,000 or so clones, 80% to 85% of them singletons. The material sequenced was peripheral blood. These receptors came from a man aged 45-65 years with active or convalescent COVID-19. The CDR3 runs from the conserved cysteine through the conserved F or W. The D gene is left open where the match is weak. Where a row states a size, it is once, few, many or the class of an expanded clone; other rows omit it.

CDR3: CASSLGQGDEKLFF
DNA: TGTGCCAGCAGCTTAGGACAGGGGGACGAAAAACTGTTTTTT
D: TRBD1
size: .
V: TRBV11-2
J: TRBJ1-4

CDR3: CACRGGQGAGEQFF
DNA: TGTGCCTGCCGAGGGGGACAGGGTGCGGGTGAGCAGTTCTTC
D: TRBD1
size: .
V: TRBV19
J: TRBJ2-1

CDR3: CASSLVGGGDLSSYNEQFF
DNA: TGCGCCAGCAGCTTGGTAGGTGGGGGGGACTTAAGCTCCTACAATGAGCAGTTCTTC
D: TRBD2
size: .
V: TRBV5-1
J: TRBJ2-1

CDR3: CASSSTSGPFYEQFF
DNA: TGTGCCAGCAGCTCCACTAGCGGGCCTTTTTATGAGCAGTTCTTC
D: TRBD2
size: once
V: TRBV7-6
J: TRBJ2-1

CDR3: CASSPWGQPDLYGYTF
DNA: TGTGCCAGCAGCCCGTGGGGACAGCCCGACCTCTATGGCTACACCTTC
D: TRBD1
size: .
V: TRBV5-6
J: TRBJ1-2

CDR3: CASSSLAGGHTGELFF
DNA: TGTGCCAGCAGCTCACTAGCGGGGGGGCACACCGGGGAGCTGTTTTTT
D: TRBD2
size: .
V: TRBV7-3
J: TRBJ2-2

CDR3: CAIGGDSTEAFF
DNA: TGTGCCATAGGAGGGGACAGCACTGAAGCTTTCTTT
D: TRBD1
size: .
V: TRBV19
J: TRBJ1-1

CDR3: CASRSGTGTGELFF
DNA: TGTGCCAGCAGATCCGGGACAGGCACCGGGGAGCTGTTTTTT
D: TRBD1
size: .
V: TRBV7-9
J: TRBJ2-2

CDR3: CASSLQVRSGNTIYF
DNA: TGTGCCAGCAGCCTACAGGTTCGCTCTGGAAACACCATATATTTT
D: .
size: once
V: TRBV2
J: TRBJ1-3

CDR3: CASSSISGGAVGELFF
DNA: TGTGCCAGCAGTTCCATCAGCGGGGGGGCAGTCGGGGAGCTGTTTTTT
D: TRBD2
size: .
V: TRBV6-2/TRBV6-3
J: TRBJ2-2

CDR3: CASSVDGGGGTEAFF
DNA: TGTGCCAGCAGCGTAGACGGCGGCGGGGGCACTGAAGCTTTCTTT
D: .
size: few
V: TRBV9
J: TRBJ1-1

CDR3: CASSQDSGGDEKLFF
DNA: TGCGCCAGCAGCCAAGATTCAGGGGGCGATGAAAAACTGTTTTTT
D: TRBD1
size: .
V: TRBV4-1
J: TRBJ1-4

CDR3: CASSDPQGGNTEAFF
DNA: TGTGCCAGCAGTGATCCCCAGGGGGGGAACACTGAAGCTTTCTTT
D: TRBD1
size: .
V: TRBV2
J: TRBJ1-1

CDR3: CASSSQGARMNEQFF
DNA: TGCGCCAGCAGCTCACAGGGGGCGCGCATGAATGAGCAGTTCTTC
D: TRBD1
size: .
V: TRBV5-1
J: TRBJ2-1

CDR3: CASSFRVDSAGATEAFF
DNA: TGTGCCAGCAGTTTCCGCGTGGACAGCGCGGGGGCCACTGAAGCTTTCTTT
D: .
size: .
V: TRBV27
J: TRBJ1-1

CDR3: CASSLNPGNLETQYF
DNA: TGTGCCAGCAGCTTAAACCCCGGGAATTTGGAGACCCAGTACTTC
D: .
size: .
V: TRBV7-2
J: TRBJ2-5

CDR3: CASSLSGASTNEKLFF
DNA: TGCGCCAGCAGCTTGTCAGGGGCCTCGACTAATGAAAAACTGTTTTTT
D: .
size: .
V: TRBV5-1
J: TRBJ1-4

CDR3: CASSDGRNTEAFF
DNA: TGTGCCAGCAGTGACGGGAGGAACACTGAAGCTTTCTTT
D: .
size: .
V: TRBV2
J: TRBJ1-1

CDR3: CASSFPDRSSYEQYF
DNA: TGTGCCAGCAGTTTCCCCGACAGATCCTCCTACGAGCAGTACTTC
D: .
size: .
V: TRBV28
J: TRBJ2-7

CDR3: CASSSQGTNSPLHF
DNA: TGTGCCAGCAGCTCCCAGGGAACTAATTCACCCCTCCACTTT
D: .
size: once
V: TRBV7-9
J: TRBJ1-6

CDR3: CACSDRLRYEQYF
DNA: TGTGCCTGCTCGGACAGGCTCCGCTACGAGCAGTACTTC
D: TRBD1
size: .
V: TRBV30
J: TRBJ2-7